Presented here are 25 T cell receptor beta chains from one specimen sequenced in a study of OX40 agonist ivuxolimab in advanced cancers. Assay used: immunoSEQ multiplex PCR; TCRdb lists only in-frame clones, some missing. The sample records approximately 19,000 clones, around 82% being singletons. The source was CD4+ or CD8+ T cells sorted from blood, collected in a trial of the OX40 agonist ivuxolimab. The source is an adult with an advanced solid tumor such as melanoma, head and neck, liver or kidney cancer.

The V and J genes are TRBV29-1 and TRBJ2-5; D is uncertain. The CDR3 extends over 15 amino acids. Germline V lookup: CDR1 SQVTM, CDR2 ANQGSEA. V lost 0 bases and J 5 bases, leaving 16 bases between the germline ends. DNA for the CDR3: TGCAGCGTTGAAGATCTGGCAGCCGGAGAGGAGACCCAGTACTTC. It encodes CSVEDLAAGEETQYF. Together with reference TRBV29-1 and TRBJ2-5, the CDR3 gives the full variable domain: SAVISQKPSRDICQRGTSLTIQCQVDSQVTMMFWYRQQPGQSLTLIATANQGSEATYESGFVIDKFPISRPNLTFSTLTVSNMSPEDSSIYLCSVEDLAAGEETQYFGPGTRLLVL.

The CDR3 DNA is TGTGCCAGCAGCTCCGGTTTAGGGGAGACCCAGTACTTC. It is translated as CASSSGLGETQYF. The gene calls are TRBV7-2 and TRBJ2-5, with no clear D. The CDR3 consists of 13 residues. V lost 4 bases, J lost 5 bases, and 11 bases lay in between. In germline, CDR1 is SGHTA, CDR2 FQGNSA.

This clone was detected a few times. The V call is TRBV7-5, the J call TRBJ2-1; the table's D call of TRBD2 was not tested on the DNA. TRBV7-5 is classified as a pseudogene. This CDR3 is built from 24 residues. The DNA for the CDR3 is TGTGTCGAGGCGGGACGCGGGGGGTCCAATGACGGGAGCGGCTTTGGCGGCACCTACAATGAGCAGTTCTTC. Residues: CVEAGRGGSNDGSGFGGTYNEQFF.

This clone is deemed medium-sized (0.01 to 0.1%). The V call is TRBV2, the J call TRBJ2-3; 11 bases are shared with TRBD2. The length of the CDR3 is 13 residues. V gave up 8 bases and J gave up 7 bases; unmatched junction bases: 5. CDR1 SNHLY and CDR2 FYNNEI come from the germline V gene. The DNA for the CDR3 is TGTGCCAGCCCGCCTAGCGGGAGGAATACGCAGTATTTT. Encoded protein: CASPPSGRNTQYF.

The chain is built from TRBV7-9 and TRBJ1-4; 8 bases are a match to TRBD1. Unmatched junction bases numbered 14, after V lost 5 bases and J lost 3 bases. Germline CDR1 SEHNR, CDR2 FQNEAQ (reference sequence). CDR3 length: 18 residues. CDR3 amino acids: CASSPPDRVKRANEKLFF. CDR3 nucleotide sequence: TGTGCCAGCAGCCCTCCGGACAGGGTAAAGCGGGCTAATGAAAAACTGTTTTTT.

The chain is built from TRBV15 and TRBJ2-1; the match to TRBD2 covers 7 bases. CDR3 size: 13 residues. V lost 0 bases to trimming and J lost 14 bases; unmatched junction nucleotides: 7. Germline CDR1 LNHNV, CDR2 YYDKDF (reference sequence). CDR3 sequence reads: CATSRDSSGGEFF. CDR3 DNA: TGTGCCACCAGCAGAGATTCTAGCGGAGGGGAGTTCTTC.

Turning to this clone: A much larger clone is a single base away; this may be a read error. Within the sample, other DNA sequences also encode this same CDR3. The chain links TRBV6-5 to TRBJ2-3; 7 bases align to TRBD1. There are 12 residues in the CDR3. V dropped 6 bases and J dropped 4; count of bases not matched to a gene: 1. Looked up from germline, CDR1 is MNHEY and CDR2 is SVGAGI. The CDR3 coding sequence is TGTGCCAGCAGCCAGGGGGCAGATACGCAGTATTTT. It encodes CASSQGADTQYF.

The chain combines TRBV28 with TRBJ1-5, with D possibly TRBD1 on 6 matching bases. Germline CDR1 MDHEN, CDR2 SYDVKM. This CDR3 spans 14 amino acids. V lost 3 bases, J lost 3 bases, and 9 bases lay in between. The chain's CDR3 is CASSFGGLNQPQHF. DNA for the CDR3: TGTGCCAGCAGTTTCGGGGGGCTCAATCAGCCCCAGCATTTT.

This chain joins TRBV9 and TRBJ2-5, with D possibly being TRBD1 or TRBD2 (5 bases each). V gave up 4 bases and J gave up 4 bases, with 17 bases separating them. The CDR3 spans 15 residues. Germline-derived CDR1 and CDR2 are SGDLS and YYNGEE. CDR3 region: CASSPDGASRETQYF. The CDR3 DNA sequence: TGTGCCAGCAGCCCCGATGGGGCTAGCAGAGAGACCCAGTACTTC.

The chain uses TRBV5-6 and TRBJ2-2; D gene unclear. The V gene lost 2 bases and the J gene lost 7 bases, with 6 bases spanning the gap. The CDR3 totals 12 residues. Germline V gene lookup returns CDR1 SGHDT and CDR2 YYEEEE. The CDR3 is CASSFEYGELFF. CDR3 coding DNA: TGTGCCAGCAGCTTTGAGTACGGGGAGCTGTTTTTT.

The chain recombines TRBV30 with TRBJ1-5; D is unclear. CDR1 and CDR2 from the germline V gene are GTSNPN and SVGIG (reference sequence). This CDR3 is built from 19 residues. V dropped 4 bases and J dropped 2 bases, with 27 bases sitting between them. CDR3 loop: CAWICPRPGQCLGNQPQHF. The CDR3 DNA is TGTGCCTGGATCTGTCCCCGCCCGGGTCAGTGTTTGGGCAATCAGCCCCAGCATTTT.

The V gene is TRBV5-1, the J gene TRBJ2-3, with D unclear. Trimming cost V 4 bases and J 6 bases, with 21 bases left between them. Germline CDR1 and CDR2: SGHRS and YFSETQ. The CDR3 totals 16 residues. The CDR3 coding sequence is TGCGCCAGCAGCCACCTGATGCGCATTCAGAAGGATACGCAGTATTTT. It translates to CASSHLMRIQKDTQYF.

The chain is built from TRBV19 and TRBJ2-1; D remains ambiguous. V lost 4 bases to trimming and J lost 4 bases, with 5 bases between them. Germline V CDR1 and CDR2: LNHDA, SQIVND (reference sequence). CDR3 length: 12 amino acids. In DNA, the CDR3 is TGTGCCAGTAGTAACCTATACAATGAGCAGTTCTTC. The encoded protein is CASSNLYNEQFF.

The chain combines TRBV4-3 with TRBJ2-1; the D gene is possibly TRBD2 (5 bases). Trimming removed 0 bases at V and 8 bases at J, with 11 bases between. The germline V gene has CDR1 LGHNA and CDR2 YSLEER. The CDR3 extends over 14 amino acids. The CDR3 spells CASSQDNSADEQFF. CDR3 sequence (DNA): TGCGCCAGCAGCCAAGATAATAGCGCCGATGAGCAGTTCTTC.

The rearrangement links TRBV2 to TRBJ2-7; D tentatively fits TRBD1 or TRBD2 (5 bases each). Between the trimmed V and J ends, which lost 11 bases and 0 bases, there was a span of 11 bases. There are 12 residues in the CDR3. Germline V lookup: CDR1 SNHLY, CDR2 FYNNEI. CDR3 protein: CASRGDSYEQYF. CDR3 coding DNA: TGTGCCTCTCGGGGCGACTCCTACGAGCAGTACTTC.

The chain uses TRBV4-1 and TRBJ2-7; no definite D call. This CDR3 has 12 amino acids. V was clipped by 4 bases and J by 7 bases, with 11 bases between them. Per germline, CDR1 MGHRA and CDR2 YSYEKL. The CDR3 nucleotides read TGCGCCAGCAGCCTTCCAGGAAGGGAGCAGTACTTC. Translating gives CASSLPGREQYF.

This clone was counted a single time. Other DNA sequences in the sample encode the same CDR3. The J gene is TRBJ2-4, the V gene TRBV28; D unresolved. The CDR3 is 12 amino acids. The germline gives CDR1 MDHEN, CDR2 SYDVKM. V gave up 2 bases and J gave up 1 base, with 0 bases separating them. Written as DNA, the CDR3 is TGTGCCAGCAGTTTAGCCAAAAACATTCAGTACTTC. Protein sequence: CASSLAKNIQYF.

This clone was seen a few times. The chain links TRBV29-1 to TRBJ2-1, with D perhaps matching TRBD1 or TRBD2 (5 bases each). The CDR3 runs 12 residues. The V gene's germline CDR1 is SQVTM and CDR2 ANQGSEA. Trimming removed 5 bases from V and 10 bases from J, with 15 bases in between. This chain's CDR3 is CSVSRDGREQFF. DNA of the CDR3: TGCAGCGTTTCCCGGGACGGTCGGGAGCAGTTCTTC.

This chain connects TRBV6-5 to TRBJ2-3; TRBD2 agrees at 10 bases. The V and J ends lost 8 bases and 2 bases, in that order; junction bases with no gene match: 7. Per germline, CDR1 MNHEY and CDR2 SVGAGI. The CDR3 extends over 15 amino acids. CDR3 region: CASVAGGQPTDTQYF. In nucleotides, the CDR3 is TGTGCCAGCGTAGCGGGAGGCCAGCCCACAGATACGCAGTATTTT.

The chain combines TRBV5-5 with TRBJ2-1; TRBD2 matches 7 bases. Germline CDR1 and CDR2: SGHKS and YYEKEE (reference sequence). The CDR3 loop spans 16 amino acids. V lost 1 base to trimming and J lost 1 base; unmatched junction nucleotides: 5. CDR3: CASSLHPSGSYNEQFF. The CDR3 DNA is TGTGCCAGCAGCTTGCATCCTAGCGGATCCTACAATGAGCAGTTCTTC. Supplemented by reference TRBV5-5 and TRBJ2-1, the full variable domain reads DAGVTQSPTHLIKTRGQQVTLRCSPISGHKSVSWYQQVLGQGPQFIFQYYEKEERGRGNFPDRFSARQFPNYSSELNVNALLLGDSALYLCASSLHPSGSYNEQFFGPGTRLTVL.

The V and J genes are TRBV28 and TRBJ2-6, with 8 bases fitting TRBD1. The CDR3 is 19 amino acids. Per germline, CDR1 MDHEN and CDR2 SYDVKM. After removal of 6 bases from V and 0 bases from J, the junction contained 13 bases not matched to a gene. The CDR3 DNA sequence: TGTGCCAGCAGCCCTTCACCGGGACAGGTCATCTCTGGGGCCAACGTCCTGACTTTC. Translating gives CASSPSPGQVISGANVLTF.

The chain employs TRBV5-1 and TRBJ1-1; D gene ambiguous. In germline, CDR1 is SGHRS, CDR2 YFSETQ. The germline V and J ends were trimmed by 3 bases and 4 bases, with 19 bases remaining between them. The CDR3 totals 16 residues. CDR3 amino acids: CASSSSSGVLGTEAFF. CDR3 in DNA: TGCGCCAGCAGCTCCAGCTCCGGGGTGCTGGGCACTGAAGCTTTCTTT.

The V gene is TRBV7-3, the J gene TRBJ2-7, with 7 bases identical to TRBD2. This CDR3 is built from 19 residues. With V trimmed by 1 base and J by 0 bases, 15 bases remained unmatched. Per germline, CDR1 SGHTA and CDR2 FQGTGA. DNA of the CDR3: TGTGCCAGCAGCTTAAAGATTGTGGGGGGGGTCCCCTTCTCCTACGAGCAGTACTTC. Translation: CASSLKIVGGVPFSYEQYF.

The gene calls are TRBV28 and TRBJ2-7; D is unclear. CDR1 and CDR2 from the germline V gene are MDHEN and SYDVKM. CDR3 size: 13 residues. The germline V and J ends were trimmed by 7 bases and 3 bases, with 13 bases remaining between them. The CDR3 reads CASTPGPYYEQYF. The CDR3 region has the DNA TGTGCCAGCACCCCCGGCCCTTACTACGAGCAGTACTTC.

This sequence joins TRBV7-6 and TRBJ2-1, with TRBD2 matching over 8 bases. The V gene end was trimmed by 5 bases and the J gene end by 4 bases; junction bases not matched to a gene: 13. Germline loops: CDR1 SGHVS, CDR2 FNYEAQ. The CDR3 runs 17 residues. The CDR3 nucleotides read TGTGCCAGCAGCCGCTTCGAGCGGGAGAGTAGATACAATGAGCAGTTCTTC. Protein: CASSRFERESRYNEQFF.